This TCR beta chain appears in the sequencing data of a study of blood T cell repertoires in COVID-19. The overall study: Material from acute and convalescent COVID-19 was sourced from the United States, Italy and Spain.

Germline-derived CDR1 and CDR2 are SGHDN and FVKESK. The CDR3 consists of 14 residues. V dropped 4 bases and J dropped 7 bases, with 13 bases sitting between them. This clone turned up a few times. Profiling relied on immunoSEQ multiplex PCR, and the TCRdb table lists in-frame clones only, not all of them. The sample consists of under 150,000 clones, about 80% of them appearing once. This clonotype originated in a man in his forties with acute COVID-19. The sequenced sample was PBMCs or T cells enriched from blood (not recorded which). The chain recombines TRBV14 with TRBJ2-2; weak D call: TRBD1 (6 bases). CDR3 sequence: CASSPNRDSGELFF. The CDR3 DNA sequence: TGTGCCAGCAGCCCTAACAGGGATAGCGGGGAGCTGTTTTTT. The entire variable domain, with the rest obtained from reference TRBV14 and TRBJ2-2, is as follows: EAGVTQFPSHSVIEKGQTVTLRCDPISGHDNLYWYRRVMGKEIKFLLHFVKESKQDESGMPNNRFLAERTGGTYSTLKVQPAELEDSGVYFCASSPNRDSGELFFGEGSRLTVL.